The entry below describes one T cell receptor (beta chain). Recruitment covered 25 or so US areas and drew participants whose ages spanned 18 to 89 years. V was trimmed by 6 bases and J by 8 bases, leaving 18 bases between them. The germline gives CDR1 SGHRS, CDR2 YFSETQ. There are 14 residues in the CDR3. The repertoire was sequenced with immunoSEQ multiplex PCR; TCRdb's copy has only in-frame clones and lacks some. This sample has 150,000 or so clones, with 75% to 90% found just once. The data were taken from a study of blood T cell repertoires in COVID-19. Study-wide context: Acute and convalescent COVID-19 samples came from the United States, Italy and Spain.

The receptor was isolated from a woman aged 55 to 70 who had recovered from COVID-19. The rearrangement uses TRBV5-1 and TRBJ2-4; D is perhaps TRBD2 (5 bases). Sequenced: PBMCs or T cells enriched from blood (not recorded which). CDR3 in DNA: TGCGCCAGCATGCCCAGCGGTCCCGGGGACATTCAGTACTTC. Its translation is CASMPSGPGDIQYF.